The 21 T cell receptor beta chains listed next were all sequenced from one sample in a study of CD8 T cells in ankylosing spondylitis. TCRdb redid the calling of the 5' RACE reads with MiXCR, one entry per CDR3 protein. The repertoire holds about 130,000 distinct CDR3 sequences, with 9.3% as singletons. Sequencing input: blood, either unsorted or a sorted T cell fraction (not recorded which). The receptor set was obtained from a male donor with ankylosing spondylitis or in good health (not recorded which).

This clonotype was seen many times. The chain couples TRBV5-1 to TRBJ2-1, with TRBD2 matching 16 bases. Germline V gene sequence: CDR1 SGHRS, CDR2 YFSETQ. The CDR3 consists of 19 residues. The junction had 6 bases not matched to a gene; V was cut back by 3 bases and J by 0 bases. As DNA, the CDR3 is TGCGCCAGCAGCTGGGGACTAGCGGGAGGGATCAGCTCCTACAATGAGCAGTTCTTC. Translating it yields CASSWGLAGGISSYNEQFF. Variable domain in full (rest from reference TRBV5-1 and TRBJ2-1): KAGVTQTPRYLIKTRGQQVTLSCSPISGHRSVSWYQQTPGQGLQFLFEYFSETQRNKGNFPGRFSGRQFSNSRSEMNVSTLELGDSALYLCASSWGLAGGISSYNEQFFGPGTRLTVL.

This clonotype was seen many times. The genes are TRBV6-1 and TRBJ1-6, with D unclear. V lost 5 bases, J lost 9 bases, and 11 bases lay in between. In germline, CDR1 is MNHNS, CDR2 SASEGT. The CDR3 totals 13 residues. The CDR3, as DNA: TGTGCCAGCAGTCCAGAAGTTGGTTCACCCCTCCACTTT. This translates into CASSPEVGSPLHF.

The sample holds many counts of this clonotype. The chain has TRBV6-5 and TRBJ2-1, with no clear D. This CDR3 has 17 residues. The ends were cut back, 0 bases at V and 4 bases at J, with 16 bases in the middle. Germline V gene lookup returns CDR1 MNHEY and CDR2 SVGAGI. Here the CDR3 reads CASSYSVLDGGYNEQFF. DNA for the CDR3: TGTGCCAGCAGTTACTCGGTCTTGGACGGTGGATACAATGAGCAGTTCTTC.

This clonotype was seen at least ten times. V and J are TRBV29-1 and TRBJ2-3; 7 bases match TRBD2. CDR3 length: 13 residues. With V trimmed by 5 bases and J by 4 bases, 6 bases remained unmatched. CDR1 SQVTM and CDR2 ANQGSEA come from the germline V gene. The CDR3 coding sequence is TGCAGCGTTAATACGGGAGGTTCAGATACGCAGTATTTT. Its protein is CSVNTGGSDTQYF.

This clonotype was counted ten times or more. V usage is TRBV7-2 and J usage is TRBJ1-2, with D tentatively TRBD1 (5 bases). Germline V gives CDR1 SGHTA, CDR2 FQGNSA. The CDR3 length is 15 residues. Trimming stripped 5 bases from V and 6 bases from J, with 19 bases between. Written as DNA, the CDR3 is TGTGCCAGCAGCGCGGATCACGGGACTATGGATGGCTACACCTTC. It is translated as CASSADHGTMDGYTF.

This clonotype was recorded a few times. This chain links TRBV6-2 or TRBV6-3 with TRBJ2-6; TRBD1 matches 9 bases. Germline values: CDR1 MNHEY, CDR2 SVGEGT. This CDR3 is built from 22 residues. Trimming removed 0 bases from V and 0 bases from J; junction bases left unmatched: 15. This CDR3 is CASSYSGDFLGTGNSGANVLTF. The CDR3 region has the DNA TGTGCCAGCAGTTACTCGGGGGATTTTCTTGGGACAGGGAACTCTGGGGCCAACGTCCTGACTTTC.

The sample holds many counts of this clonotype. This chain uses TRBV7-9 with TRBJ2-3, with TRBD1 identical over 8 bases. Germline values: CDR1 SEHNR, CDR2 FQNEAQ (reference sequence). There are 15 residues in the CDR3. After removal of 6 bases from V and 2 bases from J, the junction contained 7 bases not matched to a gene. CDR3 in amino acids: CASSFTGGPTDTQYF. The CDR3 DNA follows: TGTGCCAGCAGTTTCACAGGGGGTCCCACAGATACGCAGTATTTT. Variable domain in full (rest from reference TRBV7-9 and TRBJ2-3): DTGVSQNPRHKITKRGQNVTFRCDPISEHNRLYWYRQTLGQGPEFLTYFQNEAQLEKSRLLSDRFSAERPKGSFSTLEIQRTEQGDSAMYLCASSFTGGPTDTQYFGPGTRLTVL.

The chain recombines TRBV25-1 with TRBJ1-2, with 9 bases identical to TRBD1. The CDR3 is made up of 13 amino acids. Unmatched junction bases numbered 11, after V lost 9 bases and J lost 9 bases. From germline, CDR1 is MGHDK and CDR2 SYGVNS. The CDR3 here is CASRTGVPVRYTF. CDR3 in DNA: TGTGCCAGTCGGACAGGGGTACCTGTTCGCTACACCTTC.

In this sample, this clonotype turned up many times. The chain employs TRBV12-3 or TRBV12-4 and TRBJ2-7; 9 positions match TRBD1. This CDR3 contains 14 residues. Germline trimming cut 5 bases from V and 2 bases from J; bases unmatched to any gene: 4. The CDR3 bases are TGTGCCAGCAGTCTGGGACAGGGACCCTACGAGCAGTACTTC. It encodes CASSLGQGPYEQYF.

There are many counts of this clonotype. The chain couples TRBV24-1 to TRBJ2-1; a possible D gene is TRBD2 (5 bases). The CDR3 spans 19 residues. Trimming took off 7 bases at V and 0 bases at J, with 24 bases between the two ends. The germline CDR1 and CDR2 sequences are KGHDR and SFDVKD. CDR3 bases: TGTGCCACCAGGGAGGTTCGGAGGTACGGCCGTGGCTCCTACAATGAGCAGTTCTTC. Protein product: CATREVRRYGRGSYNEQFF.

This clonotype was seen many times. In nucleotides, the CDR3 is TGTGCCAGCAGATACTTAACGGGAGGGCCCACCGGGGAGCTGTTTTTT. This codes for CASRYLTGGPTGELFF. V usage is TRBV7-2 and J usage is TRBJ2-2, with TRBD2 matching 8 bases. Germline V CDR1 and CDR2: SGHTA, FQGNSA. The junction had 10 bases not matched to a gene; V was cut back by 6 bases and J by 4 bases. The CDR3 extends over 16 amino acids.

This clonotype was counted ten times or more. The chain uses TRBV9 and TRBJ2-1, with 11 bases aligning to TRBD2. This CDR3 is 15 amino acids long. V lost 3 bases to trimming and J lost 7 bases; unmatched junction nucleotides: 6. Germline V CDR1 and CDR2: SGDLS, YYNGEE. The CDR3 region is CASSGLAGMMNEQFF. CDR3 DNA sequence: TGTGCCAGCAGCGGACTAGCGGGAATGATGAATGAGCAGTTCTTC.

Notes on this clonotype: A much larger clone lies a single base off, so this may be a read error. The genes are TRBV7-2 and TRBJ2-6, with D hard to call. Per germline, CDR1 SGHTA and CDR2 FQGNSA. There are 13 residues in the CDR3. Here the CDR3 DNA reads TGTGCTGCGTCAAACTCTGGGGCCAACGTCCTGACTTTC. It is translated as CAASNSGANVLTF.

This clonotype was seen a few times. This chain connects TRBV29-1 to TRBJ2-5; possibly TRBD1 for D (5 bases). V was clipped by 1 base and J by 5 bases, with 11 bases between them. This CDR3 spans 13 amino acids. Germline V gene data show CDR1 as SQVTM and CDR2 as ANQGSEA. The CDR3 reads CSVEGLRAETQYF. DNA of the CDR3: TGCAGCGTTGAAGGTCTCAGGGCTGAGACCCAGTACTTC.

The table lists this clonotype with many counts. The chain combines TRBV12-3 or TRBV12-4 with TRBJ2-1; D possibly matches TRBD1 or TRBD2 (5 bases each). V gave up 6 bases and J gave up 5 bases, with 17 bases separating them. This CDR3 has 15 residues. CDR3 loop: CASSRQGTTDNEQFF. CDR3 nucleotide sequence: TGTGCCAGCAGCCGACAAGGGACCACGGACAATGAGCAGTTCTTC.

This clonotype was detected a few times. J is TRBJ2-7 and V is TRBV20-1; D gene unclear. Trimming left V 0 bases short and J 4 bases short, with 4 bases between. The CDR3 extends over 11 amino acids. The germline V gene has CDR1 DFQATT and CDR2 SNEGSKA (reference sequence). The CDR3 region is CSARDQYEQYF. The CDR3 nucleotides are TGCAGTGCTAGAGATCAGTACGAGCAGTACTTC.

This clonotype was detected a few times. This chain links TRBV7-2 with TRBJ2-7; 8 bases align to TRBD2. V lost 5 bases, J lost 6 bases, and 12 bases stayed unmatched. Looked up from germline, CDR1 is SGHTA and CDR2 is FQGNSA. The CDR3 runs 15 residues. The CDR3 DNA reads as TGTGCCAGCAGCACCACTGGCGGGAGGTTAAGCGAGCAGTACTTC. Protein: CASSTTGGRLSEQYF.

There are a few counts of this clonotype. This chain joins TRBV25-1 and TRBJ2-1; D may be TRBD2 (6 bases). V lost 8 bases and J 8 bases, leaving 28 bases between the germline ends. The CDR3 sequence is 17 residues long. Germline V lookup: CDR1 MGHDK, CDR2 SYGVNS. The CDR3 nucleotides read TGTGCCAGCCAGAGGGCGGGACGATGGGTAGGACACGATGAGCAGTTCTTC. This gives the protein CASQRAGRWVGHDEQFF.

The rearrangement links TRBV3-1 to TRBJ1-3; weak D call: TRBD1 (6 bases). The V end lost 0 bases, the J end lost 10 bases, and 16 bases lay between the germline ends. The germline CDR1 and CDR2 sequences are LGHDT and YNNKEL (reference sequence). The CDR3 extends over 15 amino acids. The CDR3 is CASSQDDRLSRTIYF. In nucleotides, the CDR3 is TGTGCCAGCAGCCAAGATGACAGGCTCAGCCGAACCATATATTTT.

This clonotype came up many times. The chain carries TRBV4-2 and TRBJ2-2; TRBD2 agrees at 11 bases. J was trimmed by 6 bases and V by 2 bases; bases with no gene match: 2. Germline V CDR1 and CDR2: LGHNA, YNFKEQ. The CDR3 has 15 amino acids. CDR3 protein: CASSQTSGSAGELFF. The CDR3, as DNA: TGTGCCAGCAGCCAAACTAGCGGGAGCGCCGGGGAGCTGTTTTTT.

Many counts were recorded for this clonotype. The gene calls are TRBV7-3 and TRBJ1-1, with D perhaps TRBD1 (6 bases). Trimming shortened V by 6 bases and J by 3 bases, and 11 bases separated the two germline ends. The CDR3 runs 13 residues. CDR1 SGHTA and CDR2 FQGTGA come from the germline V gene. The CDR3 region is CASRDQGYTEAFF. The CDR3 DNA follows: TGTGCCAGCAGGGACCAGGGGTACACTGAAGCTTTCTTT.